A single sample is the source of the 4 T cell receptor beta chains below, sequenced in a study of CD8 T cells in Susac syndrome. After extraction with the RNeasy kit, roughly 0.5 to 1 ug of the RNA was reverse transcribed using random hexamers. In TCRdb, the immunoSEQ multiplex PCR reads were re-called with MiXCR into one record per CDR3 protein. The sample holds 55,000 to 85,000 distinct CDR3 sequences, 96% seen once. Sequenced: CD4+ T cells from PBMCs. The receptors stem from a human donor with multiple sclerosis.

This clonotype was seen a single time. The rearrangement links TRBV12-3 or TRBV12-4 to TRBJ1-2, with 11 bases fitting TRBD1. Trimming removed 1 base from V and 4 bases from J; junction bases left unmatched: 5. CDR3 size: 16 residues. The chain's CDR3 is CASSLGTGGTSYGYTF. Written as DNA, the CDR3 is TGTGCCAGCAGTTTAGGGACAGGGGGCACGTCCTATGGCTACACCTTC.

The V gene is TRBV25-1, the J gene TRBJ2-7; 7 nucleotides match TRBD1. Trimming took 10 bases from V and 6 from J; bases not matched to a gene: 21. Germline CDR1 is MGHDK and CDR2 is SYGVNS. The CDR3 is made up of 16 amino acids. The CDR3, as DNA: TGTGCCACCAGCCTCTTTCTCCGGGGACAGTTGAGCGAGCAGTACTTC. Translated: CATSLFLRGQLSEQYF.

V and J are TRBV13 and TRBJ1-6; tentative D call: TRBD1 (6 bases). This CDR3 is built from 17 residues. From germline, CDR1 is PRHDT and CDR2 FYEKMQ (reference sequence). The V end was cut by 1 base, the J end by 9 bases, with 19 bases between. CDR3 DNA sequence: TGTGCCAGCAGCTTAGCTCCTGTACAGGGAGGTGGTTCACCCCTCCACTTT. It specifies CASSLAPVQGGGSPLHF.

The chain recombines TRBV3-1 with TRBJ1-1; D perhaps matches TRBD1 (5 bases). Trimming took 5 bases from V and 3 from J, leaving 13 bases between them. Germline V gene sequence: CDR1 LGHDT, CDR2 YNNKEL (reference sequence). This CDR3 contains 14 residues. This CDR3 reads CASSSQARDTEAFF. CDR3 nucleotides: TGTGCCAGCAGCTCACAGGCCCGGGACACTGAAGCTTTCTTT.